Listed below are T cell receptor beta chains from one sample, sequenced in a study of blood T cell repertoires in COVID-19. The protocol was immunoSEQ multiplex PCR, while the TCRdb copy is restricted to in-frame clones and leaves out a portion. Among 200,000 to 300,000 clones listed, around 88% were seen once. The specimen was peripheral blood. The origin of the receptors is a woman aged 30 to 39 who had recovered from COVID-19. Both conserved end residues are part of each CDR3. D genes are given only for firm matches. Clone size is given for some rows only: seen once, a few or many times, or a class if the clone is expanded.

TGTGCCAGCAGCTCCTCTAGAGACACCGGGGAGCTGTTTTTT,CASSSSRDTGELFF,TRBV7-3,NA,TRBJ2-2,NA
TGTGCCAGCAGTTTTAACACACCTCAGCCCCAGCATTTT,CASSFNTPQPQHF,TRBV12-3/TRBV12-4,once,TRBJ1-5,NA
TGCGCCAGCAGTGAGTTCCCACAAAGGGGCTCTGAAGCTTTCTTT,CASSEFPQRGSEAFF,TRBV10-2,NA,TRBJ1-1,NA
TGCGCCAGCAGCCAACCAGGTACTGTTTATGGCTACACCTTC,CASSQPGTVYGYTF,TRBV4-1,NA,TRBJ1-2,NA
TGCGCCAGCAGCCAACTCACAACCGCAGGCTCTGGAAACACCATATATTTT,CASSQLTTAGSGNTIYF,TRBV4-1,NA,TRBJ1-3,NA
TGTGCCATCGCCCCGGACGGGGGGCGAAACAATGAGCAGTTCTTC,CAIAPDGGRNNEQFF,TRBV10-3,NA,TRBJ2-1,NA
TGTGCCACGCGAGCCCCCTACTATGGCTACACCTTC,CATRAPYYGYTF,TRBV6-5,NA,TRBJ1-2,NA
TGTGCCAGCAGCTTAAGAGACGGGCGTAGCGGGTGGGATACGCAGTATTTT,CASSLRDGRSGWDTQYF,TRBV7-9,NA,TRBJ2-3,TRBD2
TGTGCCAGCTCAACGGGGGGGCAGCTCGTTACCCATGAGCAGTTCTTC,CASSTGGQLVTHEQFF,TRBV18,NA,TRBJ2-1,TRBD2
TGTGCCAGCAGCCCTCTTGGGCAGTGGGATGAAAAACTGTTTTTT,CASSPLGQWDEKLFF,TRBV3-1/TRBV3-2,NA,TRBJ1-4,NA
TGTGCCAGCAGTTATAACAGGGGGCTCGAGCAGTACTTC,CASSYNRGLEQYF,TRBV11-2,few,TRBJ2-7,TRBD1
TGTGCCAGCAGCCGGAACAGGGGGGACACCGGGGAGCTGTTTTTT,CASSRNRGDTGELFF,TRBV5-4,NA,TRBJ2-2,TRBD1
TGCGCCAGCAGCAGACGTTCCGGGACAGCAGCTAACACAGATACGCAGTATTTT,CASSRRSGTAANTDTQYF,TRBV4-1,NA,TRBJ2-3,TRBD1
TGTGCCAGCAGCGTAGGGCAGGGGCAGTACAATGAGCAGTTCTTC,CASSVGQGQYNEQFF,TRBV9,NA,TRBJ2-1,NA
TGTGCCAGCAGGGGAGGACAGGGCTACGAGCAGTACTTC,CASRGGQGYEQYF,TRBV12-3/TRBV12-4,NA,TRBJ2-7,TRBD1
TGTGCCCTAGGCAGCGGGGGGGCCCGGGAGACCCAGTACTTC,CALGSGGARETQYF,TRBV28,once,TRBJ2-5,TRBD2
TGTGCCAGCAGCTTAGGCGGGGGGGACTACGAGCAGTACTTC,CASSLGGGDYEQYF,TRBV11-2,NA,TRBJ2-7,TRBD2
TGTGCCAGCAGCCAACGGAGGGCGTCGCAGGGCTACACCTTC,CASSQRRASQGYTF,TRBV3-1/TRBV3-2,NA,TRBJ1-2,NA
TGTGCCAGCAGCGACAGTAACACTGAAGCTTTCTTT,CASSDSNTEAFF,TRBV25-1,NA,TRBJ1-1,NA
TGCGCCAGCAGCTTGGTAGGCGGTGTGACCTACGAGCAGTACTTC,CASSLVGGVTYEQYF,TRBV5-1,NA,TRBJ2-7,NA
TGTGCTAGTGGTTTGGTAGCCATGAACACTGAAGCTTTCTTT,CASGLVAMNTEAFF,TRBV12-5,once,TRBJ1-1,NA
TGCGCCAGCAGCTTGGCTGCAACTAATGAAAAACTGTTTTTT,CASSLAATNEKLFF,TRBV5-1,NA,TRBJ1-4,NA
TGTGCCAGCACCTTGGGATTAGCGGGGGTCGGGGAGCTGTTTTTT,CASTLGLAGVGELFF,TRBV27,NA,TRBJ2-2,TRBD2
TGTGCCAGCAGCGCAGGGCAGCTACCCTCCTACAATGAGCAGTTCTTC,CASSAGQLPSYNEQFF,TRBV21-1,NA,TRBJ2-1,NA
TGTGCCAGTGGGACAGGCCTCACTACTGGCTACACCTTC,CASGTGLTTGYTF,TRBV12-3/TRBV12-4,NA,TRBJ1-2,TRBD1
TGTGCCAGCAGCGTAGAGGGACATACATCTTATGGCTACACCTTC,CASSVEGHTSYGYTF,TRBV9,NA,TRBJ1-2,NA
TGTGCCAGCAGCCTCGCCGGGGGGTCACCCCTCCACTTT,CASSLAGGSPLHF,TRBV28,NA,TRBJ1-6,NA
TGTGCCAGCAGTTACATGGGGGCTTCCTACGAGCAGTACTTC,CASSYMGASYEQYF,TRBV6-5,NA,TRBJ2-7,NA
TGTGCCAGCGGGAGACGGTCCTATGGCTACACCTTC,CASGRRSYGYTF,TRBV19,NA,TRBJ1-2,NA
TGTGCCAGCAGCCAAGTGCCTAAACAGGACTACTCTGGAAACACCATATATTTT,CASSQVPKQDYSGNTIYF,TRBV14,NA,TRBJ1-3,NA
TGCGCCAGCAGCGCCGAGCGGGGGGGCGACAATGAGCAGTTCTTC,CASSAERGGDNEQFF,TRBV5-1,NA,TRBJ2-1,TRBD2
TGTGCCAGCAGCGTTGGGCTCCGGCAGGGGGCGGAAAAACTGTTTTTT,CASSVGLRQGAEKLFF,TRBV9,NA,TRBJ1-4,TRBD1
TGTGCCAGCAGCCATTTGAACTGGGGGGGCTCTGGAAACACCATATATTTT,CASSHLNWGGSGNTIYF,TRBV3-1/TRBV3-2,NA,TRBJ1-3,NA
TGTGCCAGCAGTTACTCGAGTAACGGGAATTCACCCCTCCACTTT,CASSYSSNGNSPLHF,TRBV6-5,NA,TRBJ1-6,NA
TGTGCCAGCAGCCGCGGGGGCTCCCAAGAGACCCAGTACTTC,CASSRGGSQETQYF,TRBV6-6,once,TRBJ2-5,NA
TGTGCCAGCAGAACAGGGCACGGCTATAATTCACCCCTCCACTTT,CASRTGHGYNSPLHF,TRBV3-1/TRBV3-2,NA,TRBJ1-6,NA
TGTGCCTTCTCGATAGGGGTCTACGAGCAGTACTTC,CAFSIGVYEQYF,TRBV30,NA,TRBJ2-7,NA
TGTGCCAGCAGCTTAGCGAAAACTAGTGGTTGGGGCACAGATACGCAGTATTTT,CASSLAKTSGWGTDTQYF,TRBV7-2,NA,TRBJ2-3,NA
TGTGCCAGCAGCCAAGGTCCTAAGGGGTTTTCTGGATTTTCTGGAAACACCATATATTTT,CASSQGPKGFSGFSGNTIYF,TRBV14,few,TRBJ1-3,NA
TGTGCCAGCAGCGTAGCGGGGGGGCCGGGGTACTACGAGCAGTACTTC,CASSVAGGPGYYEQYF,TRBV9,NA,TRBJ2-7,TRBD2
TGTGCCAGCAGTGACTTCCAGGGTAGGACAGATACGCAGTATTTT,CASSDFQGRTDTQYF,TRBV2,NA,TRBJ2-3,NA
TGTGCCAGCAGCTTAGAACCGGGACAGGGATACAATGAGCAGTTCTTC,CASSLEPGQGYNEQFF,TRBV9,NA,TRBJ2-1,TRBD1
TGTGCCAGCAGCTTCGGACAGTCCTACGAGCAGTACTTC,CASSFGQSYEQYF,TRBV13,once,TRBJ2-7,NA
TGTGCCAGCAGCCAAGGGGAGACTCAAGACACCCAGTACTTC,CASSQGETQDTQYF,TRBV4-2,NA,TRBJ2-5,NA
TGTGCCAGCATTTTCCTTCCCGGACAGGGGACCTACGAGCAGTACTTC,CASIFLPGQGTYEQYF,TRBV5-5,NA,TRBJ2-7,TRBD1
TGTGCCAGCACGCCCGGGACTAGCGGTTGGGATACGCAGTATTTT,CASTPGTSGWDTQYF,TRBV5-6,NA,TRBJ2-3,TRBD2